The rows below give T cell receptor beta chains drawn from one sample of a study of shared clonotypes between healthy human individuals. This table comes from immunoSEQ multiplex PCR, and its TCRdb copy is limited to in-frame clones, with some not included. The sample lists 2 million to 2.5 million clones, more than 90% occurring once. Source material: naive CD4+ T cells sorted from blood. The receptor set was obtained from a man between 18 and 29 years old in good health. CDR3s include the opening cysteine and the closing phenylalanine or tryptophan. The D gene is left open where the match is weak. Size is omitted from some rows. Given values are once, few, many or a class for expanded clones.

j_gene	len	d_gene	abundance	v_gene	CDR3aa	CDR3nt
TRBJ2-3	16	TRBD2	.	TRBV6-4	CASSPTSGGAYDTQYF	TGTGCCAGCAGCCCGACTAGCGGGGGGGCCTACGATACGCAGTATTTT
TRBJ2-3	14	.	.	TRBV19	CASSPDLSTDTQYF	TGTGCCAGTAGTCCGGATTTAAGCACAGATACGCAGTATTTT
TRBJ1-2	15	.	.	TRBV7-2	CASSLKLGSDYGYTF	TGTGCCAGCAGCTTAAAGCTGGGGTCGGACTATGGCTACACCTTC
TRBJ1-2	13	.	.	TRBV19	CASSPERGYGYTF	TGTGCCAGTAGTCCCGAGAGGGGGTATGGCTACACCTTC
TRBJ1-2	13	.	.	TRBV7-9	CASSLLTSPGYTF	TGTGCCAGCAGCTTGTTGACAAGCCCTGGCTACACCTTC
TRBJ2-7	12	.	.	TRBV2	CASSVGTIEQYF	TGTGCCAGCAGTGTTGGCACAATCGAGCAGTACTTC
TRBJ2-1	16	TRBD2	.	TRBV6-6	CASSYLDGRGVNEQFF	TGTGCCAGCAGTTACTTGGACGGGCGGGGGGTCAATGAGCAGTTCTTC
TRBJ2-7	17	TRBD1	.	TRBV7-9	CASRRDRGNAHTYEQYF	TGTGCCAGCAGAAGGGACAGGGGAAACGCCCATACCTACGAGCAGTACTTC
TRBJ2-7	14	.	.	TRBV6-5	CASSRDRLGYEQYF	TGTGCCAGCAGCCGGGACCGGCTGGGCTACGAGCAGTACTTC
TRBJ2-5	15	.	.	TRBV5-4	CASSLGEGLKETQYF	TGTGCCAGCAGCTTGGGAGAGGGGTTAAAAGAGACCCAGTACTTC
TRBJ2-7	13	.	.	TRBV4-3	CASSQAIPSSQIF	TGCGCCAGCAGCCAAGCCATACCCTCCAGCCAAATATTC
TRBJ1-2	13	.	.	TRBV6-1	CASSEAGSGGYTF	TGTGCCAGCAGTGAGGCGGGGAGTGGTGGCTACACCTTC
TRBJ2-5	13	.	.	TRBV29-1	CSVERPIQETQYF	TGCAGCGTTGAGCGTCCTATCCAAGAGACCCAGTACTTC
TRBJ2-7	12	TRBD1	.	TRBV5-1	CASSPGQAPWYF	TGCGCCAGCAGTCCTGGACAGGCCCCTTGGTACTTC
TRBJ1-2	15	TRBD1	.	TRBV5-1	CASSVTTGGSSGYTF	TGCGCCAGCAGCGTCACGACAGGGGGTTCCTCCGGCTACACCTTC
TRBJ2-7	15	TRBD1	.	TRBV27	CASSSGTAVIYEQYF	TGTGCCAGCAGTTCTGGGACAGCAGTCATCTACGAGCAGTACTTC
TRBJ1-3	15	TRBD1	.	TRBV19	CASRGQGSSGNTIYF	TGTGCCAGTAGAGGACAGGGCTCCTCTGGAAACACCATATATTTT
TRBJ2-3	15	TRBD2	.	TRBV5-1	CASSSGTSGSDTQYF	TGCGCCAGCAGCTCCGGGACTAGCGGATCAGATACGCAGTATTTT
TRBJ2-7	13	.	.	TRBV10-2	CASRQTDQYEQYF	TGCGCCAGCAGACAAACGGACCAGTACGAGCAGTACTTC
TRBJ2-2	14	.	once	TRBV5-1	CASSLIQGTGELFF	TGCGCCAGCAGCTTAATACAGGGAACCGGGGAGCTGTTTTTT
TRBJ1-2	13	.	.	TRBV25-1	CASSEAGRYGYTF	TGTGCCAGCAGTGAAGCAGGGAGGTATGGCTACACCTTC
TRBJ2-1	16	.	.	TRBV5-1	CASSRSGAGTNNEQFF	TGCGCCAGCAGCCGATCGGGGGCCGGGACGAACAATGAGCAGTTCTTC
TRBJ1-5	15	TRBD1	.	TRBV5-1	CASSLGDREGQPQHF	TGCGCCAGCAGCTTGGGCGACAGGGAAGGACAGCCCCAGCATTTT
TRBJ2-7	15	.	once	TRBV9	CASSVEVGETYEQYF	TGTGCCAGCAGCGTAGAGGTGGGGGAAACCTACGAGCAGTACTTC
TRBJ1-4	15	.	.	TRBV19	CASSITAHNNEKLFF	TGTGCCAGTAGTATCACCGCGCATAATAATGAAAAACTGTTTTTT
TRBJ2-3	15	.	.	TRBV6-6	CASSYSTTQRDTQYF	TGTGCCAGCAGTTACTCGACCACTCAGAGAGATACGCAGTATTTT
TRBJ2-3	18	TRBD2	.	TRBV18	CASSPRGLAGGGTDTQYF	TGTGCCAGCTCACCACGTGGTCTAGCGGGAGGTGGCACAGATACGCAGTATTTT
TRBJ2-5	13	TRBD1	.	TRBV6-5	CASSWDRGSDQYF	TGTGCCAGCAGTTGGGACAGGGGATCGGACCAGTACTTC
TRBJ2-1	12	.	.	TRBV6-6	CASTLGGDEQFF	TGTGCCAGCACCCTGGGCGGCGATGAGCAGTTCTTC
TRBJ1-5	14	.	.	TRBV28	CASKEGNSNQPQHF	TGTGCCAGCAAGGAGGGCAATAGCAATCAGCCCCAGCATTTT
TRBJ1-2	16	.	.	TRBV5-4	CASSPSGGKANYGYTF	TGTGCCAGCAGCCCGTCCGGAGGGAAAGCTAACTATGGCTACACCTTC
TRBJ1-1	14	.	.	TRBV6-1	CASSEVPGRTEAFF	TGTGCCAGCAGTGAAGTTCCAGGGCGGACTGAAGCTTTCTTT
TRBJ2-7	12	.	once	TRBV7-9	CASSLFSYEQYF	TGTGCCAGCAGCTTGTTCTCCTACGAGCAGTACTTC
TRBJ2-1	13	TRBD1	.	TRBV10-3	CAISGNRGDEQFF	TGTGCCATCAGTGGGAACAGGGGCGATGAGCAGTTCTTC
TRBJ2-3	18	TRBD2	.	TRBV7-9	CASSPGLAGGPSTDTQYF	TGTGCCAGCAGCCCGGGACTAGCGGGGGGCCCTAGCACAGATACGCAGTATTTT
TRBJ2-4	15	TRBD1	.	TRBV7-3	CASSSTGAKGNIQYF	TGTGCCAGCAGCTCGACAGGGGCTAAAGGAAACATTCAGTACTTC
TRBJ2-2	16	.	.	TRBV5-4	CASSSSRVTNTGELFF	TGTGCCAGCAGTTCCTCGAGGGTCACGAACACCGGGGAGCTGTTTTTT
TRBJ1-4	13	.	.	TRBV28	CAITDRYDEKLFF	TGTGCTATAACAGATCGGTACGATGAAAAACTGTTTTTT
TRBJ2-6	17	TRBD1	once	TRBV7-2	CASSPGDRGLGANVLTF	TGTGCCAGCAGCCCGGGGGACAGGGGGCTTGGGGCCAACGTCCTGACTTTC
TRBJ2-3	17	TRBD1	.	TRBV5-1	CASSEWTGTAIADTQYF	TGCGCCAGCAGCGAATGGACCGGGACAGCTATTGCAGATACGCAGTATTTT
TRBJ2-5	15	.	once	TRBV18	CASSPYGGPQETQYF	TGTGCCAGCTCACCATATGGGGGGCCCCAAGAGACCCAGTACTTC
TRBJ1-5	14	TRBD1	.	TRBV6-1	CASSETGGVQPQHF	TGTGCCAGCAGTGAGACAGGGGGGGTTCAGCCCCAGCATTTT
TRBJ1-3	15	TRBD1	.	TRBV19	CASVSRGLSGNTIYF	TGTGCCAGTGTGTCCAGGGGGCTCTCTGGAAACACCATATATTTT
TRBJ1-1	13	.	.	TRBV27	CASSLSLYTEAFF	TGTGCCAGCAGTTTATCCCTCTACACTGAAGCTTTCTTT
TRBJ2-7	13	.	few	TRBV2	CASSPGPPGEQYF	TGTGCCAGCAGTCCGGGCCCCCCGGGAGAGCAGTACTTC
TRBJ2-6	19	TRBD2	.	TRBV6-1	CASSVDLAGVVSGANVLTF	TGTGCCAGCAGTGTCGACCTAGCGGGGGTAGTCTCTGGGGCCAACGTCCTGACTTTC
TRBJ2-7	15	TRBD2	.	TRBV5-1	CASSSGTSGAYEQYF	TGCGCCAGCAGTTCCGGGACTAGCGGCGCCTACGAGCAGTACTTC
TRBJ1-1	11	.	.	TRBV30	CAGRQAGEAFF	TGTGCCGGAAGGCAGGCGGGTGAAGCTTTCTTT
TRBJ2-5	14	.	.	TRBV19	CASSRRRTEETQYF	TGTGCCAGTAGTAGGCGACGGACAGAAGAGACCCAGTACTTC
TRBJ1-2	14	.	.	TRBV2	CASTLDSFNYGYTF	TGTGCCAGCACCCTGGACAGCTTTAACTATGGCTACACCTTC
TRBJ2-7	15	.	.	TRBV19	CASSMGVEVLGEQYF	TGTGCCAGTAGTATGGGGGTTGAGGTTTTGGGCGAGCAGTACTTC